Included here is one T cell receptor (beta chain) sequence, with context. Trimming took 1 base from V and 3 from J, leaving 12 bases between them. CDR3 length: 15 residues. In germline, CDR1 is LNHDA, CDR2 SQIVND (reference sequence). Seattle-derived patients entered the study during active infection and were followed longitudinally. The data stem from a study of blood T cell repertoires in COVID-19. Study-wide context: Material from acute and convalescent COVID-19 was sourced from the United States, Italy and Spain. PBMCs, B-cell-depleted T cells, or T cells provided the cDNA or gDNA that made up the material.

The data were produced by immunoSEQ multiplex PCR, yet TCRdb's version contains in-frame clones alone and is incomplete. The sample includes around 63,000 clones, 72% of them seen just once. The source of this sequence is a woman aged 70 to 79 with COVID-19, enrolled during active disease. Sequences were obtained from peripheral blood. The chain joins TRBV19 to TRBJ1-2; D remains ambiguous. The CDR3, as DNA: TGTGCCAGTAGTATAGTTGCGGGAGTCGACTATGGCTACACCTTC. As protein: CASSIVAGVDYGYTF.